Listed below are T cell receptor beta chains from one sample, sequenced in a study of cytomegalovirus exposure and HLA in healthy donors. Clones were sequenced by immunoSEQ multiplex PCR, and TCRdb holds only the in-frame ones, with some missing. There are about 140,000 clones in the sample; 65% to 90% occur only once, and about 1.3% lies in the top ten. The sample was PBMCs. These receptors all come from a female donor in good health and CMV-seronegative. The CDR3 runs from the conserved cysteine through the conserved F or W. Clone size is not always given. Where it is, it says once, few, many or a class for expanded clones.

clone_size	v_call	cdr3_aa
once	TRBV30	CAWSVADVAADTQYF
-	TRBV4-1	CASSQERGAGEGYEQYF
-	TRBV27	CASSLSRGRAGYQETQYF
-	TRBV2	CASSDPGNTGYTEAFF
-	TRBV7-9	CASSHRTGGVEDTQYF
-	TRBV7-9	CASNPGVGEKLFF
-	TRBV18	CASSQTGQPNQPQHF
-	TRBV28	CASRDSSYGYTF
-	TRBV27	CASSWGLGTGELFF
-	TRBV30	CAWSGPYEQYF
-	TRBV6-5	CASKLVQGTEAFF
-	TRBV6-5	CASRFGLAGVNEQFF
once	TRBV30	CAWSVNRPTGELFF
-	TRBV29-1	CSVERSYEQYF
-	TRBV4-2	CASSQDDGDEQFF
-	TRBV5-4	CASSPRDRVHEQYF
-	TRBV10-3	CAISEDSGSRNEQFF
-	TRBV7-3	CASSFDRAGANVLTF
-	TRBV13	CASSLYRGDTEAFF
-	TRBV15	CATSRGPDPEQFF
-	TRBV29-1	CSVEDRGTAYEQYF
-	TRBV7-8	CASSLAQGAGANVLTF
-	TRBV2	CASSGYRGQVQPQHF
-	TRBV7-9	CASSPHRENTEAFF
-	TRBV19	CASTSLAGVYNEQFF
-	TRBV28	CASSKPGTGGNYGYTF
once	TRBV11-3	CASSLNRDTEAFF
-	TRBV4-1	CASSQDPGLAEQYF
-	TRBV28	CASSLRTGNYNSPLHF
-	TRBV5-1	CASSLSQGSTYNEQFF
-	TRBV29-1	CSVVQNYGYTF
-	TRBV6-5	CASTKNTEAFF
-	TRBV15	CATSRDSGGNQPQHF